The present T cell receptor beta chain was sequenced within a study of blood T cells in healthy people across ages. No fewer than 5.5 micrograms of total RNA were isolated from every sample. Study-level findings and limits: Not knowing donor CMV status may have confounded expanded clonotype changes.

This clonotype was found a few times. What it recognizes is unknown. A second about 7 to 12 cycle PCR used barcoded and J-beta primers. Every molecule of cDNA carried a tag from a template-switch adaptor with 12 random nucleotides. TCRdb used MiXCR to reprocess the 5' RACE reads, holding one entry per CDR3 protein. The sample shows 1.5 million to 2 million distinct CDR3 sequences, roughly 52% of them seen only once. The sample taken for sequencing was blood. The sequence was collected from a middle-aged woman in good health.

The CDR3 region is CASSLSQGRSTDTQYF. DNA for the CDR3: TGTGCCAGCAGCTTATCTCAGGGCAGAAGCACAGATACGCAGTATTTT. The rearrangement joins TRBV7-8 to TRBJ2-3; D might be TRBD1 (5 bases). Trimming pared 2 bases from V and 0 bases from J, leaving 12 bases between. CDR1 SGHVS and CDR2 FQNEAQ come from the germline V gene. The CDR3 spans 16 residues.